This TCR beta chain was captured in a study of cytomegalovirus exposure and HLA in healthy donors. The CDR3 covers 15 residues. Trimming left V 5 bases short and J 4 bases short, with 18 bases between. Germline values: CDR1 SEHNR, CDR2 FQNEAQ (reference sequence). Use of 60 Vbeta and 13 Jbeta primers characterized the PCR. Some clones are missing from TCRdb's copy, which holds only in-frame ones; the method was immunoSEQ multiplex PCR. The sample lists some 180,000 clones; around 76% were seen once. Sequenced material: PBMCs. The rearrangement joins TRBV7-9 to TRBJ2-7; tentative D call: TRBD2 (6 bases). This sequence originates from a man aged 40-55 years in good health and CMV-seronegative. Here the CDR3 reads CASSPRVGREYEQYF. The CDR3 region has the DNA TGTGCCAGCAGCCCGCGGGTGGGGCGGGAATACGAGCAGTACTTC. Looking up the rest from reference TRBV7-9 and TRBJ2-7 gives the full variable domain: DTGVSQNPRHKITKRGQNVTFRCDPISEHNRLYWYRQTLGQGPEFLTYFQNEAQLEKSRLLSDRFSAERPKGSFSTLEIQRTEQGDSAMYLCASSPRVGREYEQYFGPGTRLTVT.